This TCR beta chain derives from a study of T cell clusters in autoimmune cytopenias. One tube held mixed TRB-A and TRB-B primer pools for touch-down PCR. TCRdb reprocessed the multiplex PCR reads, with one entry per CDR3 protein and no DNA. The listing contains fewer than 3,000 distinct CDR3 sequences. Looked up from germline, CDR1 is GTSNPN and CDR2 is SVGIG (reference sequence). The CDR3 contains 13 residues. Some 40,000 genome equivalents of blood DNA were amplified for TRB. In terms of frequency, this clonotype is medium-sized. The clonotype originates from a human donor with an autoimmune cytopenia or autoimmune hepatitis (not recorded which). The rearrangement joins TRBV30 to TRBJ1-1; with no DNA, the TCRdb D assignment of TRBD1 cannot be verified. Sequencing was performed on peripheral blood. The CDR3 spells CAWSVQGDTEAFF.